This is a list of T cell receptor beta chains from one sample in a study of blood T cell repertoires in COVID-19. Data came from immunoSEQ multiplex PCR; TCRdb stores just in-frame clones and leaves some out. This sample has some 80,000 clones, with roughly four fifths found just once. Sequenced input: peripheral blood. These receptors originate from a human donor in a cohort sampled during active COVID-19. Each CDR3 is given without its conserved first and last residue.

j_call v_call cdr3_aa
TRBJ2-7 TRBV6-2/TRBV6-3 ASSGGSSYEQY
TRBJ2-7 TRBV14 ASSQAPSGQY
TRBJ1-3 TRBV3-1/TRBV3-2 ASSPTGNTIY
TRBJ2-2 TRBV3-1/TRBV3-2 ASSSNGNTGELF
TRBJ1-1 TRBV12-5 ASGRDSYTEAF
TRBJ2-2 TRBV29-1 SVTGTDLNTGELF
TRBJ1-4 TRBV19 ARTGGWEKLF
TRBJ1-1 TRBV6-4 ASRGGNTEAF
TRBJ2-6 TRBV14 ASSQLSGGNSGANVLT
TRBJ2-1 TRBV4-1 ASSRDRGKGTRQF
TRBJ1-3 TRBV25-1 ASSEYAHRSTSGNTIY
TRBJ2-7 TRBV6-6 ASSKRSGGAYEQY
TRBJ1-5 TRBV29-1 SVATGTGNQPQH
TRBJ1-2 TRBV12-3/TRBV12-4 ASTTRGNYGYT
TRBJ2-7 TRBV7-3 ASSPKQKGAGEQY
TRBJ2-5 TRBV6-1 ASSEMGPGLAGGETQY
TRBJ2-7 TRBV6-6 ASRGGANYYEQY
TRBJ1-2 TRBV18 ASSPDSNYGYT
TRBJ1-6 TRBV30 AWSVTGSTSPLH
TRBJ2-6 TRBV7-9 ASSSRTGANVLT
TRBJ2-2 TRBV12-3/TRBV12-4 ASSPLGGVSPI
TRBJ1-1 TRBV3-1/TRBV3-2 ASSQVDSGTEAF
TRBJ1-2 TRBV5-1 ASSFSGDDYGYT
TRBJ2-7 TRBV27 ASSLVGSNEQY
TRBJ1-1 TRBV9 ASSAGQLTEAF
TRBJ2-7 TRBV6-5 ASSTGTVFYEQY